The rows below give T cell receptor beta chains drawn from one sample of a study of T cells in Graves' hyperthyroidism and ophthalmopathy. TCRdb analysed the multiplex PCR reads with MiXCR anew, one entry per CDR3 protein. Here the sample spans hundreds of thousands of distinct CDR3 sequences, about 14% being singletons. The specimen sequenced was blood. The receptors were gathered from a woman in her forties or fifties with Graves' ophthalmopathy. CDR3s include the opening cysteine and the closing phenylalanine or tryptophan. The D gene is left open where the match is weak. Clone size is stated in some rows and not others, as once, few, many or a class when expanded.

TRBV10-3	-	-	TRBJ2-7	TGTGCCGTCAGTGCGACAGCGTACGAGCAGTACTTC	CAVSATAYEQYF
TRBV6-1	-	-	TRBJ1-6	TGTGCCAGCAGTCTACAACAGGGAACCGTTAATTCACCCCTCCACTTT	CASSLQQGTVNSPLHF
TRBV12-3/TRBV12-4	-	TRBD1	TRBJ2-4	TGTGCCAGCAGTTATACAGGGGGCGGGAAAAACATTCAGTACTTC	CASSYTGGGKNIQYF
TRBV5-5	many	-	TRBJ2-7	TGTGCCAGCAGCTCAAGTTACTCCTACGAGCAGTACTTC	CASSSSYSYEQYF
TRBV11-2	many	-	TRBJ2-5	TGTGCCAGCAGCAAGGGGTTCCCCCGAGGTGAACAAGAGACCCAGTACTTC	CASSKGFPRGEQETQYF
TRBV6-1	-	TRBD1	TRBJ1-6	TGTGCCAGCAGCCGGGGACAGGCTGTCGGGAATTCACCCCTCCACTTT	CASSRGQAVGNSPLHF
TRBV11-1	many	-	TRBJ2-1	TGTGCCAGCAGCTTAGTGGGTGGGAGAGGAACCTACAATGAGCAGTTCTTC	CASSLVGGRGTYNEQFF
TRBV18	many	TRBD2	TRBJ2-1	TGTGCCAGCTCACCACCGTTGGCTAGCGGGAGCTCCTACAATGAGCAGTTCTTC	CASSPPLASGSSYNEQFF
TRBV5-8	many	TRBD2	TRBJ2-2	TGTGCCAGCAGCTGGACTAGCGGGGGCACCGGGGAGCTGTTTTTT	CASSWTSGGTGELFF
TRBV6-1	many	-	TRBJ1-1	TGTGCCAGCAGTGAAGCCTCAGGGGTGGGCACTGAAGCTTTCTTT	CASSEASGVGTEAFF
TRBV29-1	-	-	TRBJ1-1	TGCAGCGTGGAGAGGGTTTTATCGGCTGAAGCTTTCTTT	CSVERVLSAEAFF
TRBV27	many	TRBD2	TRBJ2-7	TGTGCCAGCAGTTTATCGGGCGGGAGTTGGTACGAGCAGTACTTC	CASSLSGGSWYEQYF
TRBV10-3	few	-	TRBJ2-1	TGTGCCATCAATCGCGGTTCTTACAATGAGCAGTTCTTC	CAINRGSYNEQFF
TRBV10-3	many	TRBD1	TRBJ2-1	TGTGCCATCAGTGATCAGGGACAGGGGTACAATGAGCAGTTCTTC	CAISDQGQGYNEQFF
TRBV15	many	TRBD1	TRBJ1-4	TGTGCCACCAGCACAGAAACAGGGGGCGCCGAAACTAATGAAAAACTGTTTTTT	CATSTETGGAETNEKLFF
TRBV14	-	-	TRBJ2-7	TGTGCCAGCAACCAACGGGGTTCCTACGAGCAGTACTTC	CASNQRGSYEQYF
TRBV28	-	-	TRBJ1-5	TGTGCCAGCAGTTTGAGGTACAGGGACCCCAATCAGCCCCAGCATTTT	CASSLRYRDPNQPQHF
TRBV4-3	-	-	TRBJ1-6	TGCGCCAGCAGCCAACCGGGACGTTATAATTCACCCCTCCACTTT	CASSQPGRYNSPLHF
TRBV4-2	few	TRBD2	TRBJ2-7	TGTGCCAGCAGCCAGGCGCTAGCGGGAGGATACGACGAGCAGTACTTC	CASSQALAGGYDEQYF
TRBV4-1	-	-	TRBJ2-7	TGCGCCAGCAGCCCAGAGGTCCCCAGAATCTCCTACGAGCAGTACTTC	CASSPEVPRISYEQYF
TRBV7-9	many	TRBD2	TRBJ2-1	TGTGCCAGCAGCTTACAGCGGGAGATATTGAATGAGCAGTTCTTC	CASSLQREILNEQFF
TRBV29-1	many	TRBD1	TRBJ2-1	TGCAGCGTACCCGGACAGGATTACAATGAGCAGTTCTTC	CSVPGQDYNEQFF
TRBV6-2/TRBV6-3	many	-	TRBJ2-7	TGTGCCAGCAGTTACTCGTTCAGCCAGCGGGCCTACGAGCAGTACTTC	CASSYSFSQRAYEQYF
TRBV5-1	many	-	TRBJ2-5	TGCGCCAGCAGCTTTGGTCAGGCGTACCAAGAGACCCAGTACTTC	CASSFGQAYQETQYF
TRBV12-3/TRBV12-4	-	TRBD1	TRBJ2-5	TGTGCCAGCAGCGGGGATGACAGGGGGCGCAAGGAGACCCAGTACTTC	CASSGDDRGRKETQYF
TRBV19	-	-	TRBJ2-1	TGTGCCACATCGGGCGACGCGGGTCACTCCTACAATGAGCAGTTCTTC	CATSGDAGHSYNEQFF
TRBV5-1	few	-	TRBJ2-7	TGCGCCAGCAGCTTAAGGACCCCGATCGGGGGCTACGAGCAGTACTTC	CASSLRTPIGGYEQYF
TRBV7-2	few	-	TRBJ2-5	TGTGCCAGCAGGGCGCGTGGGAGGCCCCAAGAGACCCAGTACTTC	CASRARGRPQETQYF
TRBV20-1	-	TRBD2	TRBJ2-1	TGCAGTGCTGGGAGCGGGAGGGCCTCTATTTGGTATGAGCAGTTCTTC	CSAGSGRASIWYEQFF
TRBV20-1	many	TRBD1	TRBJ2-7	TGCAGTGCTAGTGAGGGGGCAGTCCCCTCCTACGAGCAGTACTTC	CSASEGAVPSYEQYF
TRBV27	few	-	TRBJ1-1	TGTGCCAGCAGTTCTGGATGGCTTCAGTTCTTT	CASSSGWLQFF
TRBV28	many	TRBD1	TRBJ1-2	TGTGCCAGCAGTCTCCCTATGGGTTCGGGACAGAACTATGGCTACACCTTC	CASSLPMGSGQNYGYTF
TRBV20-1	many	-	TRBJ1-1	TGCAGTGCTTCGGGGATGGCGAACACTGAAGCTTTCTTT	CSASGMANTEAFF
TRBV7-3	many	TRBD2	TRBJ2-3	TGTGCCAGCAGCCCTGGGACTAGCACTCGCACAGATACGCAGTATTTT	CASSPGTSTRTDTQYF
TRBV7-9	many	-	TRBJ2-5	TGTGCCAGCAGCTCAGGGGTCGAGGAGACCCAGTACTTC	CASSSGVEETQYF
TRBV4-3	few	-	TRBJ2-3	TGCGCCAGCAGCCAAGAAATTTTAATAACTGATACGCAGTATTTT	CASSQEILITDTQYF
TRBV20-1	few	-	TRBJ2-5	TGCAGTGCTAGATCCCGACGTTGGCAAGAGACCCAGTACTTC	CSARSRRWQETQYF
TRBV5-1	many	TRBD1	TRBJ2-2	TGCGCCAGCAGCCGCGGTACAGGGGGCGAGACCGGGGAGCTGTTTTTT	CASSRGTGGETGELFF
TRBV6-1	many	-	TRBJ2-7	TGTGCCAGCGGCCCGGGTCGCACCTCCTACGAGCAGTACTTC	CASGPGRTSYEQYF